This entry lists 20 T cell receptor beta chains sequenced from one sample in a study of cytomegalovirus exposure and HLA in healthy donors. A multiplex PCR was run with 60 Vbeta primers and 13 Jbeta primers. The repertoire was sequenced with immunoSEQ multiplex PCR; TCRdb's copy has only in-frame clones and lacks some. The top ten clones hold less than 6% of a sample with some 110,000 clones, roughly 9.1% of them seen once. Input material: PBMCs. Receptors originate from a man aged 40-49 years in good health and CMV-seropositive.

The V gene is TRBV7-9, the J gene TRBJ2-1, with 7 bases matching TRBD2. CDR1 is SEHNR and CDR2 is FQNEAQ in the germline V gene (reference sequence). The J segment lost 8 bases and the V segment lost 1 base, leaving 5 bases of the junction unmatched. The CDR3 loop spans 14 amino acids. The CDR3 protein is CASSLGLAVHEQFF. CDR3 DNA: TGTGCCAGCAGCTTAGGACTAGCTGTTCATGAGCAGTTCTTC.

The J gene is TRBJ2-1, the V gene TRBV27; D unclear. Germline V gene data show CDR1 as MNHEY and CDR2 as SMNVEV (reference sequence). V was cut by 11 bases and J by 4 bases, with 21 bases left in between. This CDR3 region has 15 residues. The CDR3 protein is CAVSWSKSTYNEQFF. Here the CDR3 DNA reads TGTGCCGTATCCTGGTCCAAGTCGACTTACAATGAGCAGTTCTTC.

The rearrangement uses TRBV2 and TRBJ2-1, with 10 positions matching TRBD2. Per the germline V gene, CDR1 is SNHLY and CDR2 is FYNNEI. With 6 bases clipped from V and 7 bases from J, the junction kept 3 bases outside the gene matches. The CDR3 totals 13 residues. The CDR3 protein is CASRLAGVNEQFF. CDR3 bases: TGTGCCAGCAGGCTAGCGGGAGTAAATGAGCAGTTCTTC.

The chain has TRBV19 and TRBJ1-5; D is undetermined. V gave up 0 bases and J gave up 4 bases, with 10 bases separating them. CDR1 is LNHDA, CDR2 SQIVND, per germline (reference sequence). The CDR3 is 15 amino acids. CDR3 coding DNA: TGTGCCAGTAGTATAGATTGGGCGAGAAATCAGCCCCAGCATTTT. It encodes CASSIDWARNQPQHF.

This clone was observed a handful of times. The genes are TRBV10-3 and TRBJ1-1, with D tentatively TRBD1 (5 bases). The CDR3 runs 16 residues. V was pared by 7 bases and J by 1 base, with 19 bases between. Germline V gives CDR1 ENHRY, CDR2 SYGVKD. CDR3 amino acids: CAINLHRQLWNTEAFF. CDR3 sequence (DNA): TGTGCCATCAACCTACACCGACAGCTATGGAACACTGAAGCTTTCTTT.

V is TRBV5-1 and J is TRBJ2-7; D gene ambiguous. Germline CDR1 is SGHRS and CDR2 is YFSETQ. CDR3 length: 15 amino acids. Between the trimmed V and J ends, which lost 4 bases and 2 bases, there was a span of 16 bases. The CDR3 region is CASSEQPDITYEQYF. The CDR3 region has the DNA TGCGCCAGCAGCGAACAACCCGACATCACCTACGAGCAGTACTTC.

This clone was found a few times. The chain carries TRBV7-8 and TRBJ2-1; possibly TRBD2 for D (6 bases). The CDR3 sequence is 17 residues long. The ends were cut back, 1 base at V and 8 bases at J, with 21 bases in the middle. CDR1 is SGHVS and CDR2 is FQNEAQ in the germline V gene. The CDR3 DNA follows: TGTGCCAGCAGCTTAGTGATCTACCGGGGAGGATTTGATGAGCAGTTCTTC. Its translation: CASSLVIYRGGFDEQFF.

The J gene is TRBJ1-4, the V gene TRBV7-9; 7 positions agree with TRBD1. J was trimmed by 4 bases and V by 7 bases; bases with no gene match: 6. The CDR3 consists of 14 residues. Looked up from germline, CDR1 is SEHNR and CDR2 is FQNEAQ (reference sequence). In DNA form, the CDR3 reads TGTGCCAGCACCGGACAGGCGCTTAATGAAAAACTGTTTTTT. Residues: CASTGQALNEKLFF.

This sequence joins TRBV9 and TRBJ2-2, with 10 bases aligning to TRBD1. J gave up 2 bases and V 4 bases, and 20 bases lay outside the gene matches. Germline values: CDR1 SGDLS, CDR2 YYNGEE. The CDR3 extends over 21 amino acids. CDR3 nucleotides: TGTGCCAGCAGCCCCGACAGGGGGCAGGTCGGGATAGGCTCAAACACCGGGGAGCTGTTTTTT. This gives the protein CASSPDRGQVGIGSNTGELFF.

This clone has only a few counts. The chain uses TRBV11-2 and TRBJ2-7; weak D call: TRBD1 (5 bases). The V end was cut by 0 bases, the J end by 5 bases, with 8 bases between. CDR3 length: 13 amino acids. Germline values: CDR1 SGHAT, CDR2 FQNNGV. This CDR3 is CASSLEWGNEQYF. Written as DNA, the CDR3 is TGTGCCAGCAGCTTAGAGTGGGGCAACGAGCAGTACTTC.

The rearrangement joins TRBV7-2 to TRBJ1-1; 7 bases are shared with TRBD1. Trimming removed 7 bases from V and 3 bases from J; junction bases left unmatched: 8. Germline V lookup: CDR1 SGHTA, CDR2 FQGNSA. This CDR3 is built from 14 residues. The CDR3 loop reads CASTPTGTDTEAFF. For the CDR3, the DNA is TGTGCCAGCACCCCGACAGGGACGGACACTGAAGCTTTCTTT.

This clone has ten or more counts. The chain has TRBV6-1 and TRBJ2-5; D not certain. Germline values: CDR1 MNHNS, CDR2 SASEGT. Trimming removed 6 bases from V and 5 bases from J, with 19 bases in between. The CDR3 extends over 15 amino acids. CDR3 sequence reads: CASSSTHPTRETQYF. CDR3 nucleotide sequence: TGTGCCAGCAGCTCAACCCATCCCACGAGGGAGACCCAGTACTTC.

This clone was counted only a few times. The J gene is TRBJ2-5, the V gene TRBV6-6; D is perhaps TRBD2 (6 bases). The germline V gene encodes CDR1 MNHNY and CDR2 SVGAGI (reference sequence). The ends were cut back, 0 bases at V and 2 bases at J, with 10 bases in the middle. CDR3 length: 15 amino acids. CDR3 sequence reads: CASSYSRDFQETQYF. In DNA, the CDR3 is TGTGCCAGCAGTTACTCTCGGGACTTTCAAGAGACCCAGTACTTC.

Only a few counts were recorded for this clone. The V and J genes are TRBV2 and TRBJ1-5, with TRBD1 matching over 8 bases. Germline V gives CDR1 SNHLY, CDR2 FYNNEI. The CDR3 is 13 residues long. V dropped 8 bases and J dropped 3; count of bases not matched to a gene: 3. The CDR3, as DNA: TGTGCCAGCGACAGGGGCCACAATCAGCCCCAGCATTTT. Residues: CASDRGHNQPQHF. The full variable domain, its missing parts supplied by reference TRBV2 and TRBJ1-5, is EPEVTQTPSHQVTQMGQEVILRCVPISNHLYFYWYRQILGQKVEFLVSFYNNEISEKSEIFDDQFSVERPDGSNFTLKIRSTKLEDSAMYFCASDRGHNQPQHFGDGTRLSIL.

This clone appeared a few times. The chain recombines TRBV29-1 with TRBJ2-1, with TRBD2 matching 15 bases. Germline trimming cut 7 bases from V and 9 bases from J; bases unmatched to any gene: 4. The CDR3 length is 13 residues. Germline CDR1 is SQVTM and CDR2 is ANQGSEA. CDR3 sequence reads: CSDTGLAGGEQFF. The DNA of the CDR3 is TGCAGCGATACGGGACTAGCGGGGGGTGAGCAGTTCTTC.

Comment on this clone: At one boundary the junction diverges from the germline segment, which might be a read error. The rearrangement uses TRBV11-3 and TRBJ2-4, with a tentative D call TRBD1 (5 bases). In germline, CDR1 is SGHNT, CDR2 YENEEA. The CDR3 sequence is 12 residues long. The CDR3 sequence: CASSLDPKGQNF. Here the CDR3 DNA reads TGTGCCAGCAGCTTAGATCCTAAGGGGCAAAACTTC. Full variable domain (outside the CDR3, taken from reference TRBV11-3 and TRBJ2-4): EAGVVQSPRYKIIEKKQPVAFWCNPISGHNTLYWYLQNLGQGPELLIRYENEEAVDDSQLPKDRFSAERLKGVDSTLKIQPAELGDSAVYLCASSLDPKGQNFGAGTRLSVL.

This clone was counted only a few times. The chain couples TRBV6-1 to TRBJ2-7, with 9 bases lining up with TRBD2. CDR1 is MNHNS, CDR2 SASEGT, per germline. The CDR3 covers 15 residues. The V and J ends lost 0 bases and 0 bases, in that order; junction bases with no gene match: 0. The CDR3 DNA follows: TGTGCCAGCAGTGAAGCTAGCGGGAGCTCCTACGAGCAGTACTTC. Translating gives CASSEASGSSYEQYF.

The chain links TRBV14 to TRBJ2-5, with D possibly being TRBD2 (5 bases). CDR3 length: 12 amino acids. Germline V gene lookup returns CDR1 SGHDN and CDR2 FVKESK. Trimming removed 4 bases from V and 9 bases from J, with 12 bases in between. For the CDR3, the DNA is TGTGCCAGCAGCCCCGACTACGAGGCCCAGTACTTC. Protein: CASSPDYEAQYF.

This clone has more than one count but fewer than ten. The chain combines TRBV9 with TRBJ2-7, with 8 bases identical to TRBD2. Germline assignment: CDR1 SGDLS and CDR2 YYNGEE. The CDR3 totals 15 residues. Unmatched junction bases numbered 5, after V lost 3 bases and J lost 0 bases. The CDR3 spells CASSDSGDLSYEQYF. The CDR3 bases are TGTGCCAGCAGCGATAGCGGGGACCTCTCCTACGAGCAGTACTTC. Variable domain in full (rest from reference TRBV9 and TRBJ2-7): DSGVTQTPKHLITATGQRVTLRCSPRSGDLSVYWYQQSLDQGLQFLIQYYNGEERAKGNILERFSAQQFPDLHSELNLSSLELGDSALYFCASSDSGDLSYEQYFGPGTRLTVT.

In this sample, this clone turned up a few times. The rearrangement uses TRBV4-2 and TRBJ2-7; 8 nucleotides align to TRBD2. The V gene's germline CDR1 is LGHNA and CDR2 YNFKEQ. The J segment lost 3 bases and the V segment lost 3 bases, leaving 4 bases of the junction unmatched. The CDR3 loop spans 14 amino acids. The CDR3 protein is CASSHQTSGYEQYF. In nucleotides, the CDR3 is TGTGCCAGCAGCCACCAAACTAGCGGCTACGAGCAGTACTTC.